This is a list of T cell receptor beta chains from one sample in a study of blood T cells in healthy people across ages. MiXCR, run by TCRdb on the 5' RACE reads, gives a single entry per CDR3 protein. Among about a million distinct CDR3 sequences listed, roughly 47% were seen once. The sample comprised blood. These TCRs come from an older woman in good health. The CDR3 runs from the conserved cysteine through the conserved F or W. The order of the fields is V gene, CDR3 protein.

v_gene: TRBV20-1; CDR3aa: CSADTTSAETQYF
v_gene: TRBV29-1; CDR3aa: CSVGAGTLGRAQYF
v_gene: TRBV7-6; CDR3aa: CASSASRGRAYEQYF
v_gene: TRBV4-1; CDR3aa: CASSLKWGTGNTYEQYF
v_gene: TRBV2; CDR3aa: CASSESVAHRVLTF
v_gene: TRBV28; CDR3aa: CASSSRAGYNEKLFF
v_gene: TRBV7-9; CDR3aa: CASSLAAGAGGELFF
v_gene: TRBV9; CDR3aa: CASSVEVGGSRNEQFF
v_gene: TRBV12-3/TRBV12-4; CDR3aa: CASSPKGPGTYEQYF
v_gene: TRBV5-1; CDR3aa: CAIPPGEGYNEQFF
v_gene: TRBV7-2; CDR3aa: CASSALKASYEQYF
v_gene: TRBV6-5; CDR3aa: CASSTKRGGDTQYF
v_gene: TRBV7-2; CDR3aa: CASSFGQGGWEQYF
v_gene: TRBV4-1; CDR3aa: CASSPTTSGYQETQYF
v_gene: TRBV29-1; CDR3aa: CSVDGPNTGELFF
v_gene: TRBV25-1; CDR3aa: CASSKLGNEQFF
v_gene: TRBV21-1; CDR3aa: CASSKAPAWGSGNQPQHF
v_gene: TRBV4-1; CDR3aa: CASSPLTSFSYNEQFF
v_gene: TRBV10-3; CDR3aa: CAESGRAGETQYF
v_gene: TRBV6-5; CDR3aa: CASGSGGITAGNTIYF
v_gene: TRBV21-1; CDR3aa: CASSILPGDGWGDTQYF
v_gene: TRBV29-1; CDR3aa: CSVQTAQETQYF
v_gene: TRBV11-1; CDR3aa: CASSSSIGLAGGEQFF
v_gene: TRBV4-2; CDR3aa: CASSQVASGNYNEQYF
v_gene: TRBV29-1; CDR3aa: CSVLSNYGYTF
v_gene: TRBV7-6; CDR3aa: CASSLAFGAGYQETQYF
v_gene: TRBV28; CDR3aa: CTSSLVADTQYF
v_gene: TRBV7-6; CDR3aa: CASSPAWTGFGTQYF
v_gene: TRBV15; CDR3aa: CATSRRDNEQFF